This TCR beta chain was documented in a study of T cells in Graves' hyperthyroidism and ophthalmopathy. Uncontrolled infection, other autoimmune disease, pregnancy or lactation excluded patients. The CDR3 is 14 amino acids. CDR1 is MNHEY, CDR2 SVGAGI, per germline. Trimming took 10 bases from V and 5 from J; bases not matched to a gene: 10. Amplification of TCR beta CDR3 regions was performed using RNA transcripts as template. Initially, a first-round RT-PCR of the TCR CDR3 employed the HTBI primer set. Using its own MiXCR run on the multiplex PCR reads, TCRdb lists one record per CDR3 protein. The sample shows over 700,000 distinct CDR3 sequences, approximately 40% of them seen only once.

This TCR derives from a man in his late teens or twenties with Graves' hyperthyroidism. V is TRBV6-5 and J is TRBJ1-1; 10 bases align to TRBD1. The sequenced sample consisted of blood. In DNA form, the CDR3 reads TGTGCCATCAAGAGGACAGGGGGTGGTACTGAAGCTTTCTTT. Amino acids: CAIKRTGGGTEAFF.